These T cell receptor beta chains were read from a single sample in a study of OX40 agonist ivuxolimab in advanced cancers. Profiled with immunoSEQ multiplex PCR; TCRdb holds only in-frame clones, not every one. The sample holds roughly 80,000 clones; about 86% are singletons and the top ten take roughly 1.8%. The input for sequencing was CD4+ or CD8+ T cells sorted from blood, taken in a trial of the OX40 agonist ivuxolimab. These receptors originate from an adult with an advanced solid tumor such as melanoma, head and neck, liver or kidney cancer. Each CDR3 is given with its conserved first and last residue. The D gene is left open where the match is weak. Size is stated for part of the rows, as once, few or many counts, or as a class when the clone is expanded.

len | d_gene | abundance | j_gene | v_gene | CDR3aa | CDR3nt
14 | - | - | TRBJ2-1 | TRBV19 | CATQEGHSYNEQFF | TGTGCCACCCAAGAGGGTCACTCCTACAATGAGCAGTTCTTC
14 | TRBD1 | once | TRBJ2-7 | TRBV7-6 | CASSQRTGRGEQYF | TGTGCCAGCAGCCAGAGGACAGGGCGGGGCGAGCAGTACTTC
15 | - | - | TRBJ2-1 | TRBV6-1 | CASSPRGTFGGEQFF | TGTGCCAGCAGTCCTCGGGGCACATTCGGGGGTGAGCAGTTCTTC
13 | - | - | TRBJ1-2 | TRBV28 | CASSFRAGSGYTF | TGTGCCAGCAGTTTTCGGGCAGGGAGCGGCTACACCTTC
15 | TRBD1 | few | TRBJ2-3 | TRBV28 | CASSPSAGGADTQYF | TGTGCCAGCAGTCCTTCGGCAGGGGGCGCAGATACGCAGTATTTT
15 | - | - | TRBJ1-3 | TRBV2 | CASSVGRSDRNTIYF | TGTGCCAGCAGTGTGGGGCGGAGTGATCGAAACACCATATATTTT
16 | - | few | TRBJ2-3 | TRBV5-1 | CASSLDRGLTPNTQYF | TGCGCCAGCAGCTTAGATAGGGGACTGACGCCGAATACGCAGTATTTT
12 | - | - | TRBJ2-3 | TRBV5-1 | CASSPVADTQYF | TGCGCCAGCAGCCCGGTGGCAGATACGCAGTATTTT
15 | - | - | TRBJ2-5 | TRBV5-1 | CASSYLSRSRETQYF | TGCGCCAGCAGCTACCTAAGCAGGAGCAGGGAGACCCAGTACTTC
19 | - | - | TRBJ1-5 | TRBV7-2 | CASSLKKGVGPYSNQPQHF | TGTGCCAGCAGCTTAAAGAAGGGTGTGGGCCCTTATAGCAATCAGCCCCAGCATTTT
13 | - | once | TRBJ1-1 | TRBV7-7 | CASSLQFGTEAFF | TGTGCCAGCAGCTTACAATTCGGGACTGAAGCTTTCTTT
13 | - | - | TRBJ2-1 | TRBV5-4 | CASSLAPIHEQFF | TGTGCCAGCAGCTTGGCCCCTATCCATGAGCAGTTCTTC
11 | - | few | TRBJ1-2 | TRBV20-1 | CSASQVPGYTF | TGCAGTGCTAGTCAGGTCCCTGGCTACACCTTC
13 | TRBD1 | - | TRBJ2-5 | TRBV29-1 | CSVFWTGAETQYF | TGCAGCGTTTTTTGGACAGGGGCAGAGACCCAGTACTTC
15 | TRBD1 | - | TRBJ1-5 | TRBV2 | CASSRQGRGNQPQHF | TGTGCCAGCAGTCGACAGGGCCGGGGCAATCAGCCCCAGCATTTT
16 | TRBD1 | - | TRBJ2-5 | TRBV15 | CATSRDPGQGEETQYF | TGTGCCACCAGCAGGGATCCGGGACAGGGGGAAGAGACCCAGTACTTC
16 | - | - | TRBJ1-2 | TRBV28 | CASRSGQGSIGRGYTF | TGTGCCAGCAGGTCGGGGCAGGGGTCTATCGGGCGGGGCTACACCTTC
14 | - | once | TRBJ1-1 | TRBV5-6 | CASKNTAMNTEAFF | TGTGCCAGCAAAAATACAGCTATGAACACTGAAGCTTTCTTT
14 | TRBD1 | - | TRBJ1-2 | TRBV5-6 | CASSRDRAYYGYTF | TGTGCCAGCAGTCGGGACAGGGCTTACTATGGCTACACCTTC
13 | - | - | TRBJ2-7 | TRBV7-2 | CASSRNLHREWYF | TGTGCCAGCAGCCGGAATCTCCACAGGGAGTGGTACTTC
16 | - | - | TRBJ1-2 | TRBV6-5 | CASSYSGGTTLYGYTF | TGTGCCAGCAGTTACTCCGGAGGGACGACCCTCTATGGCTACACCTTC
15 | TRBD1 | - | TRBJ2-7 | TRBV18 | CASSPPNRGGDEQYF | TGTGCCAGCTCACCACCCAACAGGGGTGGGGACGAGCAGTACTTC
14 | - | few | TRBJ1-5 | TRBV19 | CASSMRQENQPQHF | TGTGCCAGTAGTATGAGGCAGGAGAATCAGCCCCAGCATTTT
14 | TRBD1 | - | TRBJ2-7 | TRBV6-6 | CASSHRTGSYEQYF | TGTGCCAGCAGTCACAGGACAGGGTCCTACGAGCAGTACTTC
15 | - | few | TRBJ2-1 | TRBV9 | CASSVGASSYNEQFF | TGTGCCAGCAGCGTAGGGGCCAGCTCCTACAATGAGCAGTTCTTC
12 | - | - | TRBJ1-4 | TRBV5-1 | CASSPRGEKLFF | TGCGCCAGCAGCCCGAGGGGTGAAAAACTGTTTTTT